These 18 T cell receptor beta chains share one sample of origin, sequenced in a study of blood T cell repertoires in COVID-19. This table comes from immunoSEQ multiplex PCR, and its TCRdb copy is limited to in-frame clones, with some not included. The sample lists roughly 380,000 clones; approximately 89% were seen once. The specimen was peripheral blood. The receptors were gathered from a woman aged 55 to 70 with COVID-19, enrolled during active disease.

This chain joins TRBV14 and TRBJ1-2; 7 bases are shared with TRBD1. CDR1 and CDR2 (germline): SGHDN, FVKESK. V shed 4 bases and J 0 bases; nucleotides not matched to a gene: 11. The CDR3 has 17 residues. The CDR3: CASSPRDSLSANYGYTF. The CDR3 DNA is TGTGCCAGCAGCCCGCGGGACAGCCTATCAGCTAACTATGGCTACACCTTC.

V gene TRBV2 combines with J gene TRBJ1-5; D remains ambiguous. The CDR3 sequence is 12 residues long. CDR1 and CDR2 (germline): SNHLY, FYNNEI. V lost 5 bases to trimming and J lost 6 bases, with 8 bases between them. In nucleotides, the CDR3 is TGTGCCAGCAGTCTACGGGGTCAGCCCCAGCATTTT. This codes for CASSLRGQPQHF. The variable domain in full, with the rest retrieved from reference TRBV2 and TRBJ1-5, is EPEVTQTPSHQVTQMGQEVILRCVPISNHLYFYWYRQILGQKVEFLVSFYNNEISEKSEIFDDQFSVERPDGSNFTLKIRSTKLEDSAMYFCASSLRGQPQHFGDGTRLSIL.

The chain has TRBV11-2 and TRBJ1-2, with 7 bases that match TRBD1. The CDR3 is 13 amino acids. V lost 5 bases to trimming and J lost 2 bases; unmatched junction nucleotides: 2. The germline V gene has CDR1 SGHAT and CDR2 FQNNGV. Here the CDR3 reads CASSMDRNYGYTF. CDR3 DNA: TGTGCCAGCAGCATGGACAGGAACTATGGCTACACCTTC.

This chain connects TRBV10-1 to TRBJ2-2; 7 bases fit TRBD1. The CDR3 is 12 amino acids. CDR1 and CDR2 (germline): WNHNN, SYGVQD (reference sequence). V dropped 4 bases and J dropped 9; count of bases not matched to a gene: 2. The CDR3 protein is CASSATGRELFF. In DNA, the CDR3 is TGCGCCAGCAGTGCGACAGGGCGGGAGCTGTTTTTT.

In nucleotides, the CDR3 is TGTGCCAGCAGCTTTATCGGAGGGTCATACGAGCAGTACTTC. Residues: CASSFIGGSYEQYF. The chain uses TRBV13 and TRBJ2-7; weak D call: TRBD2 (6 bases). Trimming took off 3 bases at V and 4 bases at J, with 13 bases between the two ends. The CDR3 extends over 14 amino acids. CDR1 is PRHDT and CDR2 is FYEKMQ in the germline V gene (reference sequence).

The V gene is TRBV5-1, the J gene TRBJ2-1; 12 positions agree with TRBD2. Germline V gives CDR1 SGHRS, CDR2 YFSETQ. V was clipped by 0 bases and J by 4 bases; unmatched bases: 20. CDR3 length: 22 residues. The CDR3 here is CASSLAGGVLAGGTESYNEQFF. For the CDR3, the DNA is TGCGCCAGCAGCTTGGCCGGAGGGGTACTAGCGGGGGGAACCGAATCTTACAATGAGCAGTTCTTC.

This clone has a handful of counts. Other nucleotide sequences in the sample specify the same CDR3. This chain joins TRBV19 and TRBJ1-2; tentatively, D is TRBD1 (5 bases). The V gene's germline CDR1 is LNHDA and CDR2 SQIVND (reference sequence). The CDR3 spans 14 residues. V lost 1 base and J 5 bases, leaving 11 bases between the germline ends. CDR3 in DNA: TGTGCCAGTAGTATAGGAGCGGGACCTTATGGCTACACCTTC. This encodes CASSIGAGPYGYTF.

The CDR3 protein is CASRQGYRNEQFF. In DNA, the CDR3 is TGTGCCAGCCGGCAGGGGTATCGCAATGAGCAGTTCTTC. The V call is TRBV6-5, the J call TRBJ2-1; tentative D call: TRBD1 (6 bases). CDR1 is MNHEY, CDR2 SVGAGI, per germline. V lost 8 bases and J 6 bases, leaving 14 bases between the germline ends. The CDR3 has 13 residues.

This clone was counted once. This chain joins TRBV28 and TRBJ2-3, with TRBD2 identical over 12 bases. V lost 6 bases to trimming and J lost 0 bases; unmatched junction nucleotides: 7. The CDR3 contains 17 residues. Germline V gene sequence: CDR1 MDHEN, CDR2 SYDVKM. This CDR3 reads CASSQGLAGISTDTQYF. In DNA, the CDR3 is TGTGCCAGCAGCCAAGGACTAGCGGGGATAAGCACAGATACGCAGTATTTT.

In regard to this clone: The same CDR3 arises from other DNA sequences in this sample as well. The chain links TRBV7-2 to TRBJ2-7; D gene uncertain. Per the germline V gene, CDR1 is SGHTA and CDR2 is FQGNSA. The CDR3 totals 13 residues. V lost 3 bases and J 1 base, leaving 7 bases between the germline ends. The DNA for the CDR3 is TGTGCCAGCAGCTTGAGAGATTCCTACGAGCAGTACTTC. Its translation is CASSLRDSYEQYF.

The chain couples TRBV7-8 to TRBJ1-6; 11 bases fit TRBD1. After removal of 5 bases from V and 1 base from J, the junction contained 10 bases not matched to a gene. Germline assignment: CDR1 SGHVS and CDR2 FQNEAQ. This CDR3 region has 19 residues. In DNA form, the CDR3 reads TGTGCCAGCAGCCAACTTAGGACAGGGGGCACGTCCTATAATTCACCCCTCCACTTT. Amino acid sequence: CASSQLRTGGTSYNSPLHF.

This clone was counted a single time. The J gene is TRBJ1-5, the V gene TRBV6-5; tentative D call: TRBD1 (5 bases). Germline CDR1 is MNHEY and CDR2 is SVGAGI. With 7 bases removed from V and 4 bases from J, the gap between germline ends came to 17 bases. The CDR3 is 15 amino acids. The CDR3 nucleotides read TGTGCCAGCACCGGTGGGGCGGCCTTTAATCAGCCCCAGCATTTT. This translates into CASTGGAAFNQPQHF.

The chain recombines TRBV7-3 with TRBJ1-3, with D unclear. The CDR3 runs to 16 residues. Germline V lookup: CDR1 SGHTA, CDR2 FQGTGA. V was cut by 5 bases and J by 0 bases, with 14 bases left in between. The chain's CDR3 is CASSPKVTNSGNTIYF. In nucleotides, the CDR3 is TGTGCCAGCAGCCCGAAAGTTACAAACTCTGGAAACACCATATATTTT.

The rearrangement joins TRBV7-2 to TRBJ2-7; TRBD1 might be the D (6 bases). V was shortened by 3 bases and J by 3 bases, with 18 bases between the two germline ends. Per the germline V gene, CDR1 is SGHTA and CDR2 is FQGNSA. This CDR3 has 16 amino acids. DNA of the CDR3: TGTGCCAGCAGCTTTCGGCCCGGGACACCTGGCTACGAGCAGTACTTC. This sequence encodes CASSFRPGTPGYEQYF.

Turning to this clone: A read error may produce the germline difference seen at one junction end. The chain combines TRBV6-6 with TRBJ1-5, with D possibly TRBD1 on 6 matching bases. The germline V gene encodes CDR1 MNHNY and CDR2 SVGAGI (reference sequence). The length of the CDR3 is 14 residues. The chain's CDR3 is CASSPTGSNQSQHF. The CDR3 DNA sequence: TGTGCCAGCAGCCCTACAGGGAGCAATCAGTCCCAGCATTTT.

The rearrangement links TRBV7-2 to TRBJ2-7; 8 bases line up with TRBD1. V shed 1 base and J 3 bases; nucleotides not matched to a gene: 14. The CDR3 is 18 residues long. Germline assignment: CDR1 SGHTA and CDR2 FQGNSA. The CDR3 protein is CASSLGRTGPSGLYEQYF. The CDR3 DNA is TGTGCCAGCAGCTTAGGTCGGACAGGGCCATCGGGTCTCTACGAGCAGTACTTC.

This chain connects TRBV24-1 to TRBJ1-5; no clear D. Trimming took 1 base from V and 3 from J, leaving 6 bases between them. CDR1 KGHDR and CDR2 SFDVKD come from the germline V gene. This CDR3 spans 14 amino acids. CDR3 DNA sequence: TGTGCCACCAGTGATTTAGAGCACAATCAGCCCCAGCATTTT. Amino acids: CATSDLEHNQPQHF.

The V gene is TRBV11-2, the J gene TRBJ2-6, with unresolved D. CDR3 length equals 15 residues. Trimming pared 2 bases from V and 1 base from J, leaving 6 bases between. CDR1 SGHAT and CDR2 FQNNGV come from the germline V gene. The CDR3 bases are TGTGCCAGCAGCTTAACTTATTCTGGGGCCAACGTCCTGACTTTC. Its translation: CASSLTYSGANVLTF. Together with reference TRBV11-2 and TRBJ2-6, the CDR3 gives the full variable domain: EAGVAQSPRYKIIEKRQSVAFWCNPISGHATLYWYQQILGQGPKLLIQFQNNGVVDDSQLPKDRFSAERLKGVDSTLKIQPAKLEDSAVYLCASSLTYSGANVLTFGAGSRLTVL.